These 9 T cell receptor beta chains originate from one sample sequenced in a study of T cell responses to AZD1222 COVID-19 vaccine. Assay: immunoSEQ multiplex PCR; the TCRdb copy retains only in-frame clones and omits some. The table includes more than 95,000 clones, 88% detected once. Sequences were derived from peripheral blood, sampled on day 0 of AZD1222 vaccination. These receptors were collected from an adult in good health.

The rearrangement links TRBV3-1 (or the pseudogene TRBV3-2) to TRBJ2-7; 12 nucleotides agree with TRBD1. CDR3 length: 16 amino acids. The V gene's germline CDR1 is LGHDT and CDR2 YNNKEL (reference sequence). J was trimmed by 5 bases and V by 0 bases; bases with no gene match: 5. CDR3: CASSQDSGQGANEQYF. The DNA for the CDR3 is TGTGCCAGCAGCCAAGACTCGGGACAGGGGGCAAACGAGCAGTACTTC.

The V gene is TRBV19, the J gene TRBJ2-2; the match to TRBD1 covers 9 bases. From germline, CDR1 is LNHDA and CDR2 SQIVND (reference sequence). V dropped 6 bases and J dropped 5; count of bases not matched to a gene: 4. The CDR3 totals 14 residues. As DNA, the CDR3 is TGTGCCAGTAGAGGGACAGGGCAGACCGGGGAGCTGTTTTTT. Its translation: CASRGTGQTGELFF.

The gene calls are TRBV19 and TRBJ1-5, with 8 positions matching TRBD1. The CDR3 is 17 residues long. The J segment lost 0 bases and the V segment lost 3 bases, leaving 7 bases of the junction unmatched. The germline CDR1 and CDR2 sequences are LNHDA and SQIVND (reference sequence). DNA of the CDR3: TGTGCCAGTAGTATCGGACAGGGATTCTTTAGCAATCAGCCCCAGCATTTT. Amino acids: CASSIGQGFFSNQPQHF.

This clone was recorded only once. This chain links TRBV7-8 with TRBJ1-2; D may be TRBD1 (6 bases). Germline-derived CDR1 and CDR2 are SGHVS and FQNEAQ. Trimming cost V 4 bases and J 4 bases, with 13 bases left between them. CDR3 length equals 14 residues. The CDR3 loop reads CASSSRGLGYGYTF. CDR3 bases: TGTGCCAGCAGCTCCAGGGGTTTAGGCTATGGCTACACCTTC.

The chain combines TRBV7-2 with TRBJ2-1; D unresolved. From germline, CDR1 is SGHTA and CDR2 FQGNSA. CDR3 length: 14 amino acids. Trimming shortened V by 5 bases and J by 0 bases, and 8 bases separated the two germline ends. For the CDR3, the DNA is TGTGCCAGCAGCGCGGACGGCTCCTACAATGAGCAGTTCTTC. Its translation: CASSADGSYNEQFF.

V and J are TRBV4-3 and TRBJ2-4, with 9 bases lining up with TRBD2. The junction had 3 bases not matched to a gene; V was cut back by 0 bases and J by 3 bases. Germline-derived CDR1 and CDR2 are LGHNA and YSLEER. The CDR3 runs to 16 residues. The DNA of the CDR3 is TGCGCCAGCAGCCAAGATATGCGGGGGGGCAAAAACATTCAGTACTTC. Its protein product is CASSQDMRGGKNIQYF.

The chain uses TRBV19 and TRBJ1-5; a weak D match, TRBD1 (6 bases). V was cut by 0 bases and J by 0 bases, with 15 bases left in between. Looked up from germline, CDR1 is LNHDA and CDR2 is SQIVND (reference sequence). The CDR3 spans 18 residues. The CDR3 here is CASSIDLDSLYSNQPQHF. DNA of the CDR3: TGTGCCAGTAGTATAGATCTGGACAGCCTTTATAGCAATCAGCCCCAGCATTTT.

The chain joins TRBV11-3 to TRBJ1-2, with a weak D call TRBD1 (6 bases). Germline values: CDR1 SGHNT, CDR2 YENEEA. The CDR3 is 14 amino acids. V was shortened by 4 bases and J by 3 bases, with 12 bases between the two germline ends. CDR3 nucleotides: TGTGCCAGCAGCTGGACGACAGGCGACTATGGCTACACCTTC. This encodes CASSWTTGDYGYTF.

The genes are TRBV29-1 and TRBJ2-7; D possibly corresponds to TRBD1 (5 bases). Trimming pared 6 bases from V and 7 bases from J, leaving 13 bases between. This CDR3 has 11 residues. CDR1 is SQVTM, CDR2 ANQGSEA, per germline. CDR3 sequence: CSVSPGREQYF. CDR3 bases: TGCAGCGTATCCCCAGGGCGGGAGCAGTACTTC.